This T cell receptor (beta chain) stems from a study of blood T cell repertoires in COVID-19. For the study at large: Acute and convalescent COVID-19 specimens originated in the United States, Italy and Spain. T cells, B-cell-depleted T cells, or PBMCs supplied cDNA or gDNA.

CDR3 size: 18 residues. Deletions cut 1 base from V and 3 bases from J, with 22 bases between. Germline CDR1 is SGHVS and CDR2 is FQNEAQ. Authors' methods: Quantification of nucleated cells was approximated via reference gene primer amplification. Sequencing used immunoSEQ multiplex PCR; TCRdb keeps in-frame clones, though not all of them. V, J and clone size are taken as reported in that table, and D and trimming were inferred from the DNA itself. The profile shows around 250,000 clones, about 88% of them singletons. The receptor was derived from a woman aged 40 to 55 who had recovered from COVID-19. Sequencing was done on a sample of peripheral blood. This chain joins TRBV7-8 and TRBJ2-7, with D possibly matching TRBD1 (6 bases). The CDR3 DNA sequence: TGTGCCAGCAGCTTAGACCCGACCGTCTGGGACACCAGCTACGAGCAGTACGTC. It codes for CASSLDPTVWDTSYEQYV.